This entry concerns a single T cell receptor beta chain. J lost 2 bases, V lost 3 bases, and 5 bases had no gene match. The CDR3 extends over 15 amino acids. Germline V gene data show CDR1 as SQVTM and CDR2 as ANQGSEA. This entry comes from a study of blood T cell repertoires in COVID-19. As handled by the study authors: From reference gene primer amplification, estimates of nucleated cell counts were derived. Profiling relied on immunoSEQ multiplex PCR, and the TCRdb table lists in-frame clones only, not all of them. V and J calls and clone size are copied from that table; D and trimming were computed from the DNA. The table has about 200,000 clones, 85% seen once.

V usage is TRBV29-1 and J usage is TRBJ2-1; 9 nucleotides align to TRBD1. The source is a man in his sixties with COVID-19, enrolled during active disease. The sequenced material came from peripheral blood. The CDR3 DNA is TGCAGCGTTGACCGGACAGGGGCCCCCTACAATGAGCAGTTCTTC. Encoded protein: CSVDRTGAPYNEQFF.